This T cell receptor beta chain was sequenced in a study of cytomegalovirus exposure and HLA in healthy donors. Germline V gene data show CDR1 as SGHDT and CDR2 as YYEEEE. This CDR3 is 14 amino acids long. The PCR employed 60 Vbeta primers together with 13 Jbeta primers. Measured with immunoSEQ multiplex PCR; TCRdb has only the in-frame clones, and not every one. The repertoire holds under 150,000 clones, with roughly two thirds as singletons. The source of this sequence is a man aged 25 to 40 in good health and CMV-seropositive. The sample was PBMCs. The chain is built from TRBV5-6 and TRBJ2-5, with 11 bases fitting TRBD1. The J call may be in error: the DNA end matches TRBJ2-7 better. The CDR3 sequence: CASRAGTGGYEQYF. The CDR3 nucleotides read TGTGCCAGCAGAGCCGGGACAGGGGGTTACGAGCAGTACTTC.